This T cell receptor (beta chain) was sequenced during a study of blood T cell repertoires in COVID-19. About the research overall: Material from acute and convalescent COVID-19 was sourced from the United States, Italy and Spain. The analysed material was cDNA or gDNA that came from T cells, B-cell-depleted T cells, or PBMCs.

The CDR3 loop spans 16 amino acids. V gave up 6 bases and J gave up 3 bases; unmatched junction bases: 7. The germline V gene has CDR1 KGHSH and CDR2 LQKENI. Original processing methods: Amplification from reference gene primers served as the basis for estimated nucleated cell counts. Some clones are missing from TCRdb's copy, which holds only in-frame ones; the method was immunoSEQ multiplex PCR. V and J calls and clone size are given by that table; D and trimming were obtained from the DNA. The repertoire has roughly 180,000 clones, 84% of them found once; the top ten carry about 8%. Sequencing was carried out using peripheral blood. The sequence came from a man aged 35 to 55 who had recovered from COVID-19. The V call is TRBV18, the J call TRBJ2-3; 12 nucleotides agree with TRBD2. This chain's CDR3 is CASSQSSGGATDTQYF. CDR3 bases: TGTGCCAGCTCGCAATCTAGCGGGGGGGCGACAGATACGCAGTATTTT.